The TCR beta chain described here comes from a study of cytomegalovirus exposure and HLA in healthy donors. Study at large: Roughly 180 million T cells yielded 100 million or so unique TCR beta sequences in earlier analysis. Study-level points and caveats: Within a later analysis, the majority of CMV-associated TCR beta chains appeared HLA-restricted. Among donors in an Asian-associated ancestry cluster, a later analysis reportedly found fewer N-insertions than the roughly 610-donor mean.

Each donor was nominally healthy when sampled (though unrecorded immune exposures were likely). A multiplex PCR was run with 60 Vbeta primers and 13 Jbeta primers. Clones were sequenced by immunoSEQ multiplex PCR, and TCRdb holds only the in-frame ones, with some missing. This table has over 100,000 clones, 76% appearing once. Germline V CDR1 and CDR2: LNHDA, SQIVND (reference sequence). The V gene lost 5 bases and the J gene lost 8 bases, with 15 bases spanning the gap. This CDR3 region has 14 residues. This clone was counted a single time. Its target is not known. The V call is TRBV19, the J call TRBJ1-4, with a weak D call TRBD1 (5 bases). The sequencing input was PBMCs. This receptor was identified in a female donor in good health and CMV-seropositive. CDR3 amino acids: CASSPPRVLEKLFF. The DNA for the CDR3 is TGTGCCAGTAGTCCACCCAGGGTTTTGGAAAAACTGTTTTTT.